The 12 T cell receptor beta chains below come from one sample, sequenced in a study of cytomegalovirus exposure and HLA in healthy donors (dated by TCRdb to the late 2010s). Library preparation used the immunoSEQ multiplex PCR assay. For the multiplex PCR, a mixture combining 60 forward primers for TCR Vbeta segments and 13 reverse primers for TCR Jbeta segments was used. Sourced from immuneACCESS, this table was stored by TCRdb with only in-frame sequences that have V and J called. A share of the clones is absent; for the studies checked, an unresolved V gene accounts for under half, and the remainder has no known explanation. The sample contains 140,000 to 150,000 clones, 65% to 85% of them found a single time. 3.5% to 5% of the sample is held by the ten biggest clonotypes. The sample consisted of PBMCs. The receptor set was obtained from a male donor in good health and CMV-seronegative.

This chain connects TRBV19 to TRBJ2-7, with TRBD2 identical over 10 bases. The V and J ends lost 1 base and 0 bases, in that order; junction bases with no gene match: 3. This CDR3 spans 16 amino acids. Germline CDR1 is LNHDA and CDR2 is SQIVND (reference sequence). CDR3 amino acids: CASSIGGLAASYEQYF. The CDR3 DNA reads TGTGCCAGTAGTATAGGCGGACTAGCGGCCTCCTACGAGCAGTACTTC.

This clone was seen only a few times. The gene calls are TRBV7-2 and TRBJ2-1; D gene uncertain. The CDR3 is 13 amino acids. The germline V gene encodes CDR1 SGHTA and CDR2 FQGNSA. V was cut by 3 bases and J by 5 bases, with 8 bases left in between. CDR3 sequence (DNA): TGTGCCAGCAGCTTTAGTACCAACAATGAGCAGTTCTTC. This sequence encodes CASSFSTNNEQFF.

This chain links TRBV19 with TRBJ2-3, with 10 bases identical to TRBD1. This CDR3 comprises 15 residues. CDR1 and CDR2 (germline): LNHDA, SQIVND (reference sequence). V lost 7 bases and J lost 0; bases outside the gene matches: 4. The CDR3 region is CASKDRGVSTDTQYF. CDR3 nucleotides: TGTGCCAGTAAGGACAGGGGGGTTAGCACAGATACGCAGTATTTT.

The chain joins TRBV14 to TRBJ1-2; D is ambiguous. The germline V gene encodes CDR1 SGHDN and CDR2 FVKESK. The CDR3 has 14 residues. The germline V and J ends were trimmed by 1 base and 1 base, with 7 bases remaining between them. CDR3 DNA sequence: TGTGCCAGCAGCCAAGGGCGGTTTAACTATGGCTACACCTTC. Its translation is CASSQGRFNYGYTF.

Written as DNA, the CDR3 is TGTGCCAGTAGTCGCGACAGGAATCAGCCCCAGCATTTT. This sequence encodes CASSRDRNQPQHF. This sequence joins TRBV19 and TRBJ1-5; tentative D call: TRBD1 (6 bases). Per germline, CDR1 LNHDA and CDR2 SQIVND (reference sequence). The CDR3 has 13 amino acids. Trimming cost V 5 bases and J 4 bases, with 9 bases left between them.

The chain combines TRBV7-8 with TRBJ2-1; TRBD2 might be the D (7 bases). V lost 5 bases to trimming and J lost 4 bases, with 18 bases between them. Germline V lookup: CDR1 SGHVS, CDR2 FQNEAQ. The CDR3 is 16 amino acids. The DNA for the CDR3 is TGTGCCAGCAGCCCTGGGGGGGCTAGCCTTTACAATGAGCAGTTCTTC. Translated, it gives CASSPGGASLYNEQFF.

V gene TRBV9 combines with J gene TRBJ1-4, with a weak D call TRBD1 (5 bases). Germline-derived CDR1 and CDR2 are SGDLS and YYNGEE. The CDR3 runs to 16 residues. Trimming took off 2 bases at V and 0 bases at J, with 11 bases between the two ends. The DNA of the CDR3 is TGTGCCAGCAGCGTGGCTCCACAGGCAACTAATGAAAAACTGTTTTTT. It is translated as CASSVAPQATNEKLFF.

V and J are TRBV9 and TRBJ2-3; tentatively, D is TRBD2 (7 bases). The CDR3 has 16 amino acids. CDR1 is SGDLS, CDR2 YYNGEE, per germline. The V end was cut by 6 bases, the J end by 1 base, with 18 bases between. Here the CDR3 reads CASNLFGGAGTDTQYF. CDR3 DNA sequence: TGTGCCAGCAACCTCTTTGGGGGGGCCGGCACAGATACGCAGTATTTT. Using reference TRBV9 and TRBJ2-3 for the parts outside the CDR3, the full variable domain is DSGVTQTPKHLITATGQRVTLRCSPRSGDLSVYWYQQSLDQGLQFLIQYYNGEERAKGNILERFSAQQFPDLHSELNLSSLELGDSALYFCASNLFGGAGTDTQYFGPGTRLTVL.

The rearrangement links TRBV19 to TRBJ1-2, with D perhaps TRBD1 (5 bases). Trimming stripped 3 bases from V and 7 bases from J, with 9 bases between. CDR1 LNHDA and CDR2 SQIVND come from the germline V gene (reference sequence). The CDR3 runs to 12 residues. CDR3 protein: CASSMAGGGYTF. CDR3 DNA sequence: TGTGCCAGTAGTATGGCGGGGGGTGGCTACACCTTC.

The V gene is TRBV5-4, the J gene TRBJ1-2; no reliable D call. The CDR3 is made up of 15 amino acids. The germline V and J ends were trimmed by 1 base and 0 bases, with 10 bases remaining between them. Per the germline V gene, CDR1 is SGHNT and CDR2 is YYREEE (reference sequence). The DNA for the CDR3 is TGTGCCAGCAGCTTGAGCCGGGGAGCTAACTATGGCTACACCTTC. This gives the protein CASSLSRGANYGYTF.

The chain links TRBV4-1 to TRBJ1-5; possible D gene TRBD1, 6 bases. Germline loops: CDR1 MGHRA, CDR2 YSYEKL. The CDR3 contains 15 residues. Trimming removed 4 bases at V and 6 bases at J, with 16 bases between. The CDR3 reads CASSRGTRGGQPQHF. The CDR3, as DNA: TGCGCCAGCAGCCGGGGGACAAGGGGGGGTCAGCCCCAGCATTTT.

The V and J genes are TRBV6-6 and TRBJ2-7; 7 nucleotides align to TRBD1. CDR3 length: 15 amino acids. Germline V gives CDR1 MNHNY, CDR2 SVGAGI (reference sequence). V shed 6 bases and J 0 bases; nucleotides not matched to a gene: 8. CDR3 protein: CASRGLQGNSYEQYF. In nucleotides, the CDR3 is TGTGCCAGCAGAGGGTTACAGGGGAACTCCTACGAGCAGTACTTC.